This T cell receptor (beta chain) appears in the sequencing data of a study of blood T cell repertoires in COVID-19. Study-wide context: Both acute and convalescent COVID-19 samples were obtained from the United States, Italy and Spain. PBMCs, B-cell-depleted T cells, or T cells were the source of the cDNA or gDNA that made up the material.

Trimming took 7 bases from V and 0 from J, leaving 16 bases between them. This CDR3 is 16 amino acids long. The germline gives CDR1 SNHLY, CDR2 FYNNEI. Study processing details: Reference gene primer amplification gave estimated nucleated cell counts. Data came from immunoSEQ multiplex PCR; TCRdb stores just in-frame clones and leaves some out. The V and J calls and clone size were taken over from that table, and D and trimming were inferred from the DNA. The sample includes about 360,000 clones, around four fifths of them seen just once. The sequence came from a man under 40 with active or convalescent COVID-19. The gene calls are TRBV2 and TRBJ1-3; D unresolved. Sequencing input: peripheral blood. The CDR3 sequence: CASKRGIRDSGNTIYF. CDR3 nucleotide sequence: TGTGCCAGCAAGCGGGGAATACGGGACTCTGGAAACACCATATATTTT.